This T cell receptor beta chain appears in the sequencing data of a study of shared clonotypes between healthy human individuals (dated by TCRdb to the early 2020s). A note on the overall study: A few men and two women, aged 18 to 49 years, made up the cohort. For each donor, three plates each were used for CD4 naive and CD4 memory, two plates were used for CD8 naive, and one plate was used for CD8 memory. The study deeply sequenced blood TCR repertoires of roughly five healthy adults to estimate repertoire size and the extent of clonotype sharing between individuals. Different laboratories and diverse techniques were used to prepare libraries and sequence TCR repertoires, to increase sequencing depth and limit assay-specific biases. Between about 0.85 and 10 billion PBMCs per donor were obtained by leukapheresis. Here is what the overall study found, with its caveats: Naive subsets generally had larger estimated clonotype richness than memory subsets did. The small number of donors limited the genetic and exposure-history diversity represented. Pairwise subsampling indicated that sequencing depth was expected to affect the degree of clonotype sharing among donors. Even with the large sequencing depth, rarefaction of the sorted-subset datasets indicated that sequencing was incomplete. Sampling was restricted to blood, and TCR repertoires in tissues likely differ from the TCR repertoires found in blood. Across a few donors, approximately 4.6% of naive CD4, approximately 4% of naive CD8, under 2.5% of memory CD4, and approximately 0.4% of memory CD8 clonotypes were shared. Clonotypes shared by all four sorted-subset donors showed higher generation probabilities than non-shared clonotypes.

The germline V gene yields LGHNA for CDR1 and YSLEER for CDR2. V loses 4 bases at its end and J loses 4 bases; junction bases beyond the gene matches: 13. The CDR3 sequence holds 17 residues, the cysteine and phenylalanine included. Just CDR3 DNA is preserved here, 51 bases in frame from base 1. Using the deep immunoSEQ assay, TCR CDR3 regions were amplified from genomic DNA by multiplex PCR. For each cell subset, the extracted genomic DNA was distributed evenly across all wells of several immunoSEQ 96-well plates, and each plate served as one replicate. For sorted subsets, about 0.2 ug genomic DNA, equal to 30,000 to 35,000 T cell genomes, was loaded into each replicate PCR. Purified libraries were quantified with a Qubit 3.0 fluorometer, sized on a Bioanalyzer 2100, and re-quantified with the KAPA Library Quantification kit. A separate single-read 150-cycle Illumina NextSeq 550 flow cell was used to sequence each immunoSEQ 96-well plate. Concerning the study's data processing: The immunoSEQ output contained only junctional sequences without quality scores, so filtering could not match that applied to full-length reads. To assign V/J genes and CDR3, sequences were annotated using PyIR, a Python wrapper for IgBLAST v1.9, with IMGT germline references. Reads were filtered out if the reads had weak V/J assignments (E-value above 1e-6), no CDR3, stop codons, out-of-frame junctions, or ambiguous translated residues. V3J clonotypes were defined by identical inferred V gene, J gene, and CDR3 amino acid sequence. The percentage overlap between two repertoires was calculated by dividing the number of shared unique clonotypes by the size of the smaller repertoire. RTK rarefaction, the Chao1 estimator, and Recon v2.1 estimates of unobserved clonotypes were used to assess repertoire richness. Generation probabilities for all TCRbeta clonotypes obtained by the gDNA method from several donors were computed using OLGA. TCRdb carries this immuneACCESS record with in-frame sequences only. Its versions omit some clonotypes, under half of them owing to an unresolved V gene in the studies checked, with the rest unexplained. V, J and clone size derive from that table, while D and trimming were established from the DNA sequence. The sample data list millions of clones, and just under 95% of these were observed just once. About 1.1% of the sample goes to the ten largest clones.

As regards this clone: Its recognized antigen is unknown. No base quality information exists; no much larger clone differs at one position.

CD8 naive samples were CD45RO-negative cells positively selected for CCR7, giving a CD45RA+CCR7+ population that excluded TemRA cells. Healthy HIV-negative adults with no recently reported acute infections or vaccinations were included as donors. Every donor was a Caucasian adult residing in Nashville, Tennessee, USA. Blood was obtained by leukapheresis, after which PBMCs were separated by Ficoll-Histopaque density gradient centrifugation and cryopreserved in liquid nitrogen vapor phase. Analytical flow cytometry was used to check the purity and quantity of each magnetically sorted T cell population. From each sorted fraction, genomic DNA was isolated and quantified by UV absorbance on a Nanodrop 2000c.

The clonotype comes from a man between 18 and 29 years old in good health. The sequencing input was naive CD8+ T cells sorted from blood. What this sample's cell subset or site label stands for: CD45RA+CCR7+. The chain couples TRBV4-3 to TRBJ2-3; 8 middle bases align to TRBD2. In nucleotides, the sequence is TGCGCCAGCAGCCCAACCCCCAGCGGGAGCGAGGCAGATACGCAGTATTTT. This codes for CASSPTPSGSEADTQYF.